This T cell receptor (beta chain) was obtained from a study of blood T cell repertoires in COVID-19. Only in-frame clones appear in the TCRdb table, and some are missing; sequencing was by immunoSEQ multiplex PCR. The table includes approximately 290,000 clones, just under 90% detected once. CDR1 is SGHDT and CDR2 is YYEEEE in the germline V gene. Deletions cut 0 bases from V and 4 bases from J, with 5 bases between. There are 13 residues in the CDR3. The sequencing sample was made of peripheral blood. The sequence was collected from a woman in her twenties or thirties with COVID-19, enrolled during active disease. The genes are TRBV5-6 and TRBJ2-1, with D unclear. CDR3 in DNA: TGTGCCAGCAGCTTGGGGCAGTACAATGAGCAGTTCTTC. It yields the protein CASSLGQYNEQFF.